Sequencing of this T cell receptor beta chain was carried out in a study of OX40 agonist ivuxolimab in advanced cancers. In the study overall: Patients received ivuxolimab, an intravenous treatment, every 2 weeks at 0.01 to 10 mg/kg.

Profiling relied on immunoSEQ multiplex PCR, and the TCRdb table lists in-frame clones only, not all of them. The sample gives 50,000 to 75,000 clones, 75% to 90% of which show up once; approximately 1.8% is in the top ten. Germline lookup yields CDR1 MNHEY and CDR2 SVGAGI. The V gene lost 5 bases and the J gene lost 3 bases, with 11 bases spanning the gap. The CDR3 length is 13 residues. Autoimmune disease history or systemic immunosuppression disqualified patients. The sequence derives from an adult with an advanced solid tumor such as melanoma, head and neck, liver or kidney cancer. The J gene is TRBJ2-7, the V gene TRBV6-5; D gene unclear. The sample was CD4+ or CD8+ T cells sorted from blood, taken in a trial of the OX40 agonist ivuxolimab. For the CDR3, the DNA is TGTGCCAGCAGTCGGGCCGGACGCTACGAGCAGTACTTC. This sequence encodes CASSRAGRYEQYF.